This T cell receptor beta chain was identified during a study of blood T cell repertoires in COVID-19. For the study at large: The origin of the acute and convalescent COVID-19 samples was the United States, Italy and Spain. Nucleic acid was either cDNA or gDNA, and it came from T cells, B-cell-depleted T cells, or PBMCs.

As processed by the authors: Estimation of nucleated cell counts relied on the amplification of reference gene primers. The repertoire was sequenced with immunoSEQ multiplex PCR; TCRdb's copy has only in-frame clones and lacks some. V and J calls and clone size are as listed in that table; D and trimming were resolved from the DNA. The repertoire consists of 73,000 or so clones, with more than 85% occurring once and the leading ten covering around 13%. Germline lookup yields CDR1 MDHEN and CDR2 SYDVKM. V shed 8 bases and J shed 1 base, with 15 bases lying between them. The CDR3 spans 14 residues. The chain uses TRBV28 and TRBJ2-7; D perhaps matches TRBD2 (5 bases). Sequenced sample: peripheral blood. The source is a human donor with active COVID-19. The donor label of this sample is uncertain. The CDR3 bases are TGTGCCAGCCAACGCCCAGCGGAATCCTACGAGCAGTACTTC. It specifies CASQRPAESYEQYF. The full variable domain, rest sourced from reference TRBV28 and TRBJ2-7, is DVKVTQSSRYLVKRTGEKVFLECVQDMDHENMFWYRQDPGLGLRLIYFSYDVKMKEKGDIPEGYSVSREKKERFSLILESASTNQTSMYLCASQRPAESYEQYFGPGTRLTVT.